These T cell receptor beta chains were read from a single sample in a study of blood T cell repertoires in COVID-19. TCRdb keeps only in-frame clones here, not all; method: immunoSEQ multiplex PCR. Among roughly 62,000 clones listed, approximately 86% were seen once. Sequencing was performed on peripheral blood. The receptors were sampled from a man aged 65 to 79 with acute or convalescent COVID-19. The conserved cysteine and the conserved F or W are not part of the CDR3 here. D genes are given only for firm matches.

V gene	D gene	CDR3 protein
TRBV30	.	AWRVGQGNYGYT
TRBV3-1/TRBV3-2	TRBD1	ASSHRGLDTQY
TRBV11-2	TRBD2	ASSFGGSGRGEQF
TRBV10-3	.	AIREEGGLNQPQH
TRBV6-6	TRBD2	ASRASGGHTDTQY
TRBV6-5	.	ASRFTQSYNEQF
TRBV6-5	.	ASSRSGSPTDTQY
TRBV29-1	.	SVGQTEETQY
TRBV5-6	TRBD2	ASSWAGGFYNEQF
TRBV6-5	.	ASRLGDIGGYT
TRBV7-3	TRBD2	ASSLSLIAGASEQF
TRBV19	.	ASSTTGLAPYEQY
TRBV6-5	.	ASSYFRDTQY
TRBV5-5	TRBD1	ASSTEQGNGYT
TRBV6-5	.	ASRDNQGLGEAF
TRBV9	.	ASSVGGSGYEQY
TRBV12-3/TRBV12-4	.	ASSQAPGAQY
TRBV7-2	TRBD1	ASSSISRGSGYEQY
TRBV21-1	.	ASSPRGTEAF
TRBV28	TRBD1	ASSSSTEGAPFTDTQY
TRBV7-6	.	ASSFGGGELF
TRBV29-1	.	SVDDSQDIQY
TRBV5-6	TRBD1	ASSTQGQGDRGYGYT
TRBV2	TRBD2	ASSLSGSSYNEQF
TRBV3-1/TRBV3-2	.	ASSQGGLRDTQY
TRBV21-1	.	ASSKLGWGQYGYT
TRBV7-9	TRBD1	ASSYGQGGGNTIY
TRBV4-1	.	ASSQTPGSFLSGANVLT
TRBV10-3	.	AISEYKDKAQETQY
TRBV24-1	.	ATSDSSSRWELF
TRBV28	.	ASSLAGGMGLGEQF
TRBV5-1	TRBD1	ASSGTGDSNEKLF
TRBV11-2	.	ASSLAVGGNTIY
TRBV18	TRBD2	ASSPVLAGGGEQF
TRBV5-5	TRBD2	ASSLGLAGGAGELF
TRBV6-5	.	ASSPWGTYTEAF
TRBV6-5	TRBD1	ASSFLGQGLSEQY
TRBV7-9	.	ASSLPSQGQETQY
TRBV30	.	AWREGTYGYT
TRBV13	.	ASSYTPGLLSDTQY
TRBV28	.	ASSFGGSASQPQH
TRBV18	TRBD2	ASSGTSGGELF
TRBV5-1	TRBD2	ASSSTSGSTDTQY
TRBV11-1	.	ASSPQGREAF
TRBV2	TRBD1	ASTGTGGITGELF
TRBV19	TRBD1	ASKQGQGPYEQY
TRBV7-8	TRBD2	ASSKYGLAGAGAYEQY
TRBV10-3	.	AISGGEGQPQH